The 18 T cell receptor beta chains below come from one sample, sequenced in a study of T-cell reconstitution after alpha-beta-depleted transplantation in children. Unique molecular identifiers were incorporated during preparation of the TCRbeta library. TCRdb re-derived calls from the PCR reads in MiXCR, one entry per CDR3 protein. Among hundreds of thousands of distinct CDR3 sequences listed, 10% to 15% were seen once. The source material was PBMCs, mostly from graft donor cells, sampled 360 days after TCRalphabeta/CD19-depleted stem cell transplant. The receptors derive from a male patient aged 10 to 17 who had a stem cell transplant for acute myeloid leukemia, so the T cells may come from the graft donor.

This clonotype has just a few counts. The chain links TRBV5-1 to TRBJ2-7; a weak D match, TRBD2 (5 bases). Per the germline V gene, CDR1 is SGHRS and CDR2 is YFSETQ. V was trimmed by 5 bases and J by 0 bases, leaving 9 bases between them. The CDR3 has 13 amino acids. The CDR3 protein is CASSKRASYEQYF. The CDR3, as DNA: TGCGCCAGCAGTAAGAGGGCCTCCTACGAGCAGTACTTC.

The V call is TRBV2, the J call TRBJ2-1; D might be TRBD2 (5 bases). Deletions cut 4 bases from V and 2 bases from J, with 12 bases between. This CDR3 is built from 15 residues. Germline lookup yields CDR1 SNHLY and CDR2 FYNNEI. The CDR3 here is CASSVESGAYNEQFF. The CDR3 DNA reads as TGTGCCAGCAGTGTTGAGAGCGGAGCCTACAATGAGCAGTTCTTC.

The table lists this clonotype with many counts. This chain uses TRBV29-1 with TRBJ2-1; tentative D call: TRBD2 (6 bases). Germline CDR1 is SQVTM and CDR2 is ANQGSEA. This CDR3 contains 14 residues. V lost 7 bases and J lost 3, with 16 bases in between. CDR3 sequence: CSASRGALYNEQFF. CDR3 nucleotides: TGCAGCGCCTCCCGCGGGGCCCTCTACAATGAGCAGTTCTTC.

In its sample, this clonotype was seen many times. This chain links TRBV7-8 with TRBJ1-5, with D perhaps matching TRBD1 (6 bases). The CDR3 runs 15 residues. Germline CDR1 reads SGHVS; CDR2 reads FQNEAQ. Trimming took 5 bases from V and 1 from J, leaving 12 bases between them. For the CDR3, the DNA is TGTGCCAGCAGCCTTGACAGGTTGAGCAATCAGCCCCAGCATTTT. Protein product: CASSLDRLSNQPQHF.

The chain employs TRBV11-2 and TRBJ1-2; D remains ambiguous. The V gene's germline CDR1 is SGHAT and CDR2 FQNNGV. There are 16 residues in the CDR3. V lost 1 base and J lost 4, with 16 bases in between. The CDR3 protein is CASSLGLYGRPYGYTF. The CDR3, as DNA: TGTGCCAGCAGCTTAGGACTCTACGGCAGACCCTATGGCTACACCTTC.

In its sample, this clonotype was seen a few times. The gene calls are TRBV7-6 and TRBJ2-2; D not certain. Germline-derived CDR1 and CDR2 are SGHVS and FNYEAQ. Trimming took 5 bases from V and 7 from J, leaving 11 bases between them. The CDR3 runs to 13 residues. The CDR3 nucleotides are TGTGCCAGCAGCCTGGTCAGTAACGGGGAGCTGTTTTTT. Its translation: CASSLVSNGELFF.

This clonotype was found a few times. The rearrangement links TRBV11-2 to TRBJ2-5; 10 nucleotides line up with TRBD2. This CDR3 comprises 21 residues. Germline CDR1 reads SGHAT; CDR2 reads FQNNGV. V dropped 2 bases and J dropped 5; count of bases not matched to a gene: 23. The CDR3 bases are TGTGCCAGCAGCTTATTACTGGGGCTAGCGGGAGCCGGGGCATTACGGGAGACCCAGTACTTC. Protein product: CASSLLLGLAGAGALRETQYF.

This chain connects TRBV12-3 or TRBV12-4 to TRBJ1-2; TRBD1 aligns across 8 bases. The CDR3 is made up of 16 amino acids. V was clipped by 5 bases and J by 4 bases; unmatched bases: 12. CDR3 sequence reads: CASSPPRDRKIYGYTF. The CDR3, as DNA: TGTGCCAGCAGTCCACCCCGGGACAGGAAGATCTATGGCTACACCTTC.

The chain combines TRBV6-2 or TRBV6-3 with TRBJ2-1, with D possibly TRBD2 on 6 matching bases. Between the trimmed V and J ends, which lost 5 bases and 4 bases, there was a span of 18 bases. CDR1 MNHEY and CDR2 SVGEGT come from the germline V gene. The CDR3 spans 16 residues. Here the CDR3 reads CASSRNRGGTYNEQFF. The DNA for the CDR3 is TGTGCCAGCAGTCGCAACCGGGGCGGGACGTACAATGAGCAGTTCTTC.

V and J are TRBV12-3 or TRBV12-4 and TRBJ2-5, with TRBD2 identical over 9 bases. V shed 7 bases, J shed 3 bases, and the junction held 3 bases outside the gene matches. The CDR3 sequence is 13 residues long. In nucleotides, the CDR3 is TGTGCCAGCAATGTAGCGGGAGAAGAGACCCAGTACTTC. Amino acids: CASNVAGEETQYF.

This clonotype turned up a few times. The V and J genes are TRBV9 and TRBJ1-1, with a possible D match to TRBD1 (5 bases). CDR1 SGDLS and CDR2 YYNGEE come from the germline V gene. The germline V and J ends were trimmed by 5 bases and 1 base, with 9 bases remaining between them. This CDR3 spans 13 amino acids. The CDR3 is CASRGLANTEAFF. The CDR3 DNA reads as TGTGCCAGCAGGGGACTCGCGAACACTGAAGCTTTCTTT.

In its sample, this clonotype was seen a few times. This chain links TRBV7-3 with TRBJ2-3, with unresolved D. The germline V gene encodes CDR1 SGHTA and CDR2 FQGTGA. The CDR3 has 13 residues. V gave up 1 base and J gave up 6 bases, with 8 bases separating them. DNA of the CDR3: TGTGCCAGCAGCTTAATTTCGCGGGATACGCAGTATTTT. Translated: CASSLISRDTQYF. Combining the CDR3 with reference TRBV7-3 and TRBJ2-3 gives the whole variable domain GAGVSQTPSNKVTEKGKYVELRCDPISGHTALYWYRQSLGQGPEFLIYFQGTGAADDSGLPNDRFFAVRPEGSVSTLKIQRTERGDSAVYLCASSLISRDTQYFGPGTRLTVL.

This clonotype was counted only a few times. The chain is built from TRBV9 and TRBJ2-7; D possibly matches TRBD1 or TRBD2 (5 bases each). Germline CDR1 and CDR2: SGDLS and YYNGEE. The V end was cut by 2 bases, the J end by 0 bases, with 12 bases between. CDR3 length equals 15 residues. As DNA, the CDR3 is TGTGCCAGCAGCGTCGGGACCGCGGGCTCCTACGAGCAGTACTTC. It yields the protein CASSVGTAGSYEQYF.

In its sample, this clonotype was seen a few times. The chain has TRBV3-1 and TRBJ2-3, with D unclear. Trimming left V 11 bases short and J 5 bases short, with 14 bases between. This CDR3 contains 12 residues. Germline CDR1 is LGHDT and CDR2 is YNNKEL (reference sequence). CDR3 sequence (DNA): TGTGCCTTACGCCAGACTCTAGATACGCAGTATTTT. This translates into CALRQTLDTQYF.

In this sample, this clonotype turned up a few times. This chain links TRBV20-1 with TRBJ2-7; TRBD1 agrees at 9 bases. In germline, CDR1 is DFQATT, CDR2 SNEGSKA (reference sequence). This CDR3 has 15 amino acids. Trimming cost V 5 bases and J 4 bases; bases outside gene matches: 12. This CDR3 is CSARLDRGVLYEQYF. In DNA form, the CDR3 reads TGCAGTGCTCGATTGGACAGGGGAGTCCTATACGAGCAGTACTTC.

The V call is TRBV7-4, the J call TRBJ2-2; 8 bases align to TRBD1. J gave up 5 bases and V 4 bases, and 6 bases lay outside the gene matches. From germline, CDR1 is SGHVT and CDR2 SQSDAQ. CDR3 length: 15 amino acids. CDR3 loop: CASSCVRGRTGELFF. The CDR3 region has the DNA TGTGCCAGCAGCTGCGTCAGGGGGCGTACCGGGGAGCTGTTTTTT.

There are a few counts of this clonotype. The V call is TRBV20-1, the J call TRBJ2-7, with D perhaps matching TRBD1 or TRBD2 (6 bases each). In germline, CDR1 is DFQATT, CDR2 SNEGSKA (reference sequence). Trimming left V 8 bases short and J 5 bases short, with 13 bases between. The CDR3 has 11 residues. The CDR3 is CSTGTFHEQYF. CDR3 DNA: TGCAGTACAGGGACTTTCCACGAGCAGTACTTC.

V is TRBV11-1 and J is TRBJ2-7, with TRBD2 matching 7 bases. With V trimmed by 5 bases and J by 3 bases, 16 bases remained unmatched. Per the germline V gene, CDR1 is SGHAT and CDR2 is FQDESV (reference sequence). This CDR3 is 17 amino acids long. CDR3: CASSPLGAGESDYEQYF. The CDR3 DNA reads as TGTGCCAGCAGCCCCCTCGGGGCGGGAGAGTCGGACTACGAGCAGTACTTC.